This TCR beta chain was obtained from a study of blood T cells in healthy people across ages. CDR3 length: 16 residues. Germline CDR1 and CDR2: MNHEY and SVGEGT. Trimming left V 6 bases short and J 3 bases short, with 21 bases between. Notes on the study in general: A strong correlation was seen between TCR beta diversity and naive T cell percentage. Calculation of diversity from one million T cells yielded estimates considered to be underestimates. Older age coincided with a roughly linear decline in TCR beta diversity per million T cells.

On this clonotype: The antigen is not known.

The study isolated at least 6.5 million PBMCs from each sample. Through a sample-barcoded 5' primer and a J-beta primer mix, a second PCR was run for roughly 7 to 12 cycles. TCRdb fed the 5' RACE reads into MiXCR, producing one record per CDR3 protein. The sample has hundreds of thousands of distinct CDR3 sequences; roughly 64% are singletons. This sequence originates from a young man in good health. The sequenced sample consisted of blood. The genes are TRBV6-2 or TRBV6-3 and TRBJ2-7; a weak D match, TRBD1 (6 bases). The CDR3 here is CASSPGTPIRFYEQYF. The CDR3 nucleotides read TGTGCCAGCAGCCCCGGGACACCCATACGATTCTACGAGCAGTACTTC.